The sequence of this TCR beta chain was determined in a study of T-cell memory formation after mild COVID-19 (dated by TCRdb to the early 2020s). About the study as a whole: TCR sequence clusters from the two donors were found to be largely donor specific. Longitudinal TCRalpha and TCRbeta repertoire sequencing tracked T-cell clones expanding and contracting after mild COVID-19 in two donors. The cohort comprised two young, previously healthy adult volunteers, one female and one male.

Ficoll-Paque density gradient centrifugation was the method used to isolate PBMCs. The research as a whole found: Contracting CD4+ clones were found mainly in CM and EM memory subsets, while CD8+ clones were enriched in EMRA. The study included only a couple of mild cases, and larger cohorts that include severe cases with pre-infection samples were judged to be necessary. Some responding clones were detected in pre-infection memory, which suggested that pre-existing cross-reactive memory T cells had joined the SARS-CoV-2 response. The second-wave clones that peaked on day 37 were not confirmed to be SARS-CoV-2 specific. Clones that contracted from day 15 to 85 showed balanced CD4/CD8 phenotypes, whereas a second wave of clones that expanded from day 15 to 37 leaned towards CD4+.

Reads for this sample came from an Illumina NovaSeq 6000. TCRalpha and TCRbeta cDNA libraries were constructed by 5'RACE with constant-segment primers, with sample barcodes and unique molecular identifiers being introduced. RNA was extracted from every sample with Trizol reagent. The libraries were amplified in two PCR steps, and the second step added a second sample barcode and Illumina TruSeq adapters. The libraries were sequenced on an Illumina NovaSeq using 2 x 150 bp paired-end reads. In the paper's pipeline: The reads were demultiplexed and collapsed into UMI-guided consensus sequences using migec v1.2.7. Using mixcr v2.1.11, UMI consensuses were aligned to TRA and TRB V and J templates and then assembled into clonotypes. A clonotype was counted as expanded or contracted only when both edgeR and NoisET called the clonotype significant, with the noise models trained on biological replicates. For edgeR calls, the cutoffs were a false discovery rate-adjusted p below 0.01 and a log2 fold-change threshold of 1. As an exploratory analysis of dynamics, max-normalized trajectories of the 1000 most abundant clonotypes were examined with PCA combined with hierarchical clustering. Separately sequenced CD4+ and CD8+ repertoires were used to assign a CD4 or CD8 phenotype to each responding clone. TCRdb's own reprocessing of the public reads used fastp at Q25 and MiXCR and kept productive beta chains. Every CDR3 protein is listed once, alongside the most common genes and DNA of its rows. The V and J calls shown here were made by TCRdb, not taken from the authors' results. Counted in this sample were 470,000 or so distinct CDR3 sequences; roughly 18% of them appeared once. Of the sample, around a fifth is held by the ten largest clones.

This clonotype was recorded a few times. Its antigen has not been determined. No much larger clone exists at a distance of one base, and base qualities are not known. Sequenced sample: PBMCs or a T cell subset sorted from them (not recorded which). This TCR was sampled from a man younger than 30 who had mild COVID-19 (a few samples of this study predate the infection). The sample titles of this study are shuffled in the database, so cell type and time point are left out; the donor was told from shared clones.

The CDR3 protein sequence reads: CASSQDLAGMDEQFF. Read as DNA, the sequence is TGTGCCAGCAGCCAAGATTTAGCAGGGATGGATGAGCAGTTCTTC. This chain is built from TRBV3-1 and TRBJ2-1, with TRBD1 perhaps the D gene, on 5 matching bases. V and J are truncated by 0 bases and 8 bases respectively, leaving an intervening sequence of 14 bases. The CDR3 sequence holds 15 residues, the cysteine and phenylalanine included. Just CDR3 DNA is preserved here, 45 bases in frame from base 1. CDR1 and CDR2 were assigned from the germline V gene (reference sequence) as LGHDT and YNNKEL.